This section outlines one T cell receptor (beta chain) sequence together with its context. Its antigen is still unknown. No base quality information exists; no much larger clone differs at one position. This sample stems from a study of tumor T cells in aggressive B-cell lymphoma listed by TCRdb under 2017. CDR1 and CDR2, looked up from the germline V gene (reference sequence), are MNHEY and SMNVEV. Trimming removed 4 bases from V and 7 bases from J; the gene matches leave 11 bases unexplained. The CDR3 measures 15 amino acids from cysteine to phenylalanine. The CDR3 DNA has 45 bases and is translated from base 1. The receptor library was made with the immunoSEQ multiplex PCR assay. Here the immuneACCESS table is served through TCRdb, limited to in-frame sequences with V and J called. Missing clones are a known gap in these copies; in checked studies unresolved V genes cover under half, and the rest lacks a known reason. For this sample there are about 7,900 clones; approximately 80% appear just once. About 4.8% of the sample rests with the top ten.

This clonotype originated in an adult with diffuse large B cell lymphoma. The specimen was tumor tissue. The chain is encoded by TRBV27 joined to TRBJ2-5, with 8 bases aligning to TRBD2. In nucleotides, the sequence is TGTGCCAGCAGTTCCTCCGGGACTAGTATCGGGACCCAGTACTTC. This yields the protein CASSSSGTSIGTQYF.